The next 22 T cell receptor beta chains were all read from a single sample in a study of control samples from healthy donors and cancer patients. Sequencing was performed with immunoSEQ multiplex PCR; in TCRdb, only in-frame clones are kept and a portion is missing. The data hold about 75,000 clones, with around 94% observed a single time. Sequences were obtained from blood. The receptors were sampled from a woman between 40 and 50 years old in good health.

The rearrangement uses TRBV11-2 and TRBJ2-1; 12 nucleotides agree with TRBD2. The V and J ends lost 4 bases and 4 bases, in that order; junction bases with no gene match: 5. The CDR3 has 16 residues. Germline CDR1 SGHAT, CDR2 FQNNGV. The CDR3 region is CASSSNLAGGYNEQFF. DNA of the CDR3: TGTGCCAGCAGCTCGAATCTAGCGGGGGGGTACAATGAGCAGTTCTTC.

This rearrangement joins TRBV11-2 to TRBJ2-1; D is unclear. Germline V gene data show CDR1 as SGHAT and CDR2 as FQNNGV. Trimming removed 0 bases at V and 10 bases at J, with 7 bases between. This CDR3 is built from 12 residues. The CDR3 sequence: CASSLEQTEQFF. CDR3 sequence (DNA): TGTGCCAGCAGCTTAGAACAAACGGAGCAGTTCTTC.

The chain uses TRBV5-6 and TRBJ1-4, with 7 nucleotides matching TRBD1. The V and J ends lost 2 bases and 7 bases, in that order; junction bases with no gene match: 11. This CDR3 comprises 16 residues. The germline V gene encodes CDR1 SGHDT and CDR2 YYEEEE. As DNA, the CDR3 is TGTGCCAGCAGCTTCCCCCACACAGGGGACGGTGAAAAACTGTTTTTT. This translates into CASSFPHTGDGEKLFF.

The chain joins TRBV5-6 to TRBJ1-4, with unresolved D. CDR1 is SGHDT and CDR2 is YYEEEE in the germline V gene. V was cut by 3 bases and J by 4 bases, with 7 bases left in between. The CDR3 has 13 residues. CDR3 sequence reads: CASSSGLNEKLFF. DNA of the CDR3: TGTGCCAGCAGCTCCGGGCTTAATGAAAAACTGTTTTTT.

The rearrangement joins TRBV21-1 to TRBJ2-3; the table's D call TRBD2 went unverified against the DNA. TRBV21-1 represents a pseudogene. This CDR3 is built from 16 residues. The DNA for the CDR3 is TGTGCCAGCAGCAAGGTGGGACTGGGCCGCACAGATACGCAGTATTTT. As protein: CASSKVGLGRTDTQYF.

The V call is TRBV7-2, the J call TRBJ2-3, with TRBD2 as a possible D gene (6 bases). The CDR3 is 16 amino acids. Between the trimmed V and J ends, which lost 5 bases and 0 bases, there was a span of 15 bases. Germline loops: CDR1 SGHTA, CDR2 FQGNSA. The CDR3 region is CASSDGWGVSTDTQYF. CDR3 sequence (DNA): TGTGCCAGCAGCGATGGTTGGGGGGTGAGCACAGATACGCAGTATTTT.

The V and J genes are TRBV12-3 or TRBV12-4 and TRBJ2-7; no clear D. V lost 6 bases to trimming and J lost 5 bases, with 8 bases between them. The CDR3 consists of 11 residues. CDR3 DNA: TGTGCCAGCAGACTGGTCCACGAGCAGTACTTC. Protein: CASRLVHEQYF.

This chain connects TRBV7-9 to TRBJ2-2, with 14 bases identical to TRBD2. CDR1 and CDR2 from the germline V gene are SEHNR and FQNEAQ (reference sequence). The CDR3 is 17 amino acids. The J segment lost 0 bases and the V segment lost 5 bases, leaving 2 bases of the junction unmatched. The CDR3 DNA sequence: TGTGCCAGCAGCCGGGGACTAGCGGGGGCGAACACCGGGGAGCTGTTTTTT. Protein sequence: CASSRGLAGANTGELFF.

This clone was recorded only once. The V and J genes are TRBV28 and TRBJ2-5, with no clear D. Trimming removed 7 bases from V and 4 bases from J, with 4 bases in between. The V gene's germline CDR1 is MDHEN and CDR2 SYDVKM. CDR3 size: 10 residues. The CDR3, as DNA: TGTGCCAGCAAACTAGAGACCCAGTACTTC. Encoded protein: CASKLETQYF.

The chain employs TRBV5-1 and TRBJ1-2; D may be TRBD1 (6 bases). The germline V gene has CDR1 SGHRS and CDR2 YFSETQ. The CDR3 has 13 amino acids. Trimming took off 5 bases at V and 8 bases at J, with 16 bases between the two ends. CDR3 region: CASRPQGSGGYTF. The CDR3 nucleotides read TGCGCCAGCAGACCGCAGGGGTCGGGAGGCTACACCTTC.

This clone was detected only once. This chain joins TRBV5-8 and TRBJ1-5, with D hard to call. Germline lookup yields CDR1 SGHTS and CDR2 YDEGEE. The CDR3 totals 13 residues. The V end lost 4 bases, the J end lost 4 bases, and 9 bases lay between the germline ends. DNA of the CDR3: TGTGCCAGCAGCCTAGACATTAATCAGCCCCAGCATTTT. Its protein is CASSLDINQPQHF. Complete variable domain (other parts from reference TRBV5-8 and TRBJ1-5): EAGVTQSPTHLIKTRGQQATLRCSPISGHTSVYWYQQALGLGLQFLLWYDEGEERNRGNFPPRFSGRQFPNYSSELNVNALELEDSALYLCASSLDINQPQHFGDGTRLSIL.

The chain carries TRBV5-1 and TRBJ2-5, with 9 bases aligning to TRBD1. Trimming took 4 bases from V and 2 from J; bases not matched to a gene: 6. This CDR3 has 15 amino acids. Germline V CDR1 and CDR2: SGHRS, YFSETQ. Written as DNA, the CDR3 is TGCGCCAGCAGCCCCGGGACAGGGACGCAAGAGACCCAGTACTTC. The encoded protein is CASSPGTGTQETQYF.

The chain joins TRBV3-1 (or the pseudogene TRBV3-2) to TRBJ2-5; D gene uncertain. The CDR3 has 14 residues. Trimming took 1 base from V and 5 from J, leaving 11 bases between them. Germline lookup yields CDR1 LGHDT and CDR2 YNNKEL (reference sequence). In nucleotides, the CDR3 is TGTGCCAGCAGCCAAGTAATGGATGGGGAGACCCAGTACTTC. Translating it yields CASSQVMDGETQYF.

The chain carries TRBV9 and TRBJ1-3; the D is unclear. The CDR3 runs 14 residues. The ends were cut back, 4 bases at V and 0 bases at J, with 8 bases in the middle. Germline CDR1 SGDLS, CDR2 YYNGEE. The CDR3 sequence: CASSPGISGNTIYF. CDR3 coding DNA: TGTGCCAGCAGCCCGGGGATCTCTGGAAACACCATATATTTT.

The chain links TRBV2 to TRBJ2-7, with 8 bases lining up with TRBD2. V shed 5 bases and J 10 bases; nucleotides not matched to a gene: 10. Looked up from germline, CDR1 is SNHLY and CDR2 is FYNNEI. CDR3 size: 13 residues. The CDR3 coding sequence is TGTGCCAGCAGTCCTCCAGCGGGGGCCCGCCAGTACTTC. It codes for CASSPPAGARQYF.

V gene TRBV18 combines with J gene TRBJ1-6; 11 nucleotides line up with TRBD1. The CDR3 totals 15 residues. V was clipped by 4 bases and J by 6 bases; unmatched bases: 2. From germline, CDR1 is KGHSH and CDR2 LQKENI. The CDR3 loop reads CASSLGTGGNSPLHF. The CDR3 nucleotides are TGTGCCAGCTCACTTGGGACAGGGGGTAATTCACCCCTCCACTTT.

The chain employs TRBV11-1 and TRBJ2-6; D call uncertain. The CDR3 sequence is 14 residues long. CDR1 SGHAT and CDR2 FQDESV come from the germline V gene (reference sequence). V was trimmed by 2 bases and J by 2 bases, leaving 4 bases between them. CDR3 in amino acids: CASSLRAGANVLTF. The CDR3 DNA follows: TGTGCCAGCAGCTTAAGGGCTGGGGCCAACGTCCTGACTTTC.

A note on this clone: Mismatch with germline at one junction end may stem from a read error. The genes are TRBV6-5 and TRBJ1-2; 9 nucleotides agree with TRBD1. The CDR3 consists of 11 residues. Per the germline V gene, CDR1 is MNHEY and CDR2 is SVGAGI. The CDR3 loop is CASSYGQGISF. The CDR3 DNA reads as TGTGCCAGCAGTTATGGACAGGGGATTAGCTTC.

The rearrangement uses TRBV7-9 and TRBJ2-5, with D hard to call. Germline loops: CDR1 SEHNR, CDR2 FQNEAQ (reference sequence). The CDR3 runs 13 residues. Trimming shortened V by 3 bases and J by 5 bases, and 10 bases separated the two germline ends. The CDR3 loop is CASSLSRWETQYF. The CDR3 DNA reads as TGTGCCAGCAGCTTGTCCAGGTGGGAGACCCAGTACTTC.

The CDR3 nucleotides read TGTGCCAGCACCACTATCCCCTACGAGCAGTACTTC. This translates into CASTTIPYEQYF. This chain uses TRBV2 with TRBJ2-7; D unresolved. Trimming shortened V by 7 bases and J by 2 bases, and 9 bases separated the two germline ends. The CDR3 extends over 12 amino acids. The V gene's germline CDR1 is SNHLY and CDR2 FYNNEI.

The CDR3 nucleotides are TGTGCCAGCAGCCAAGAAGTGCGGGAGAATAGTTATGAGCAGTTCTTC. Its protein is CASSQEVRENSYEQFF. The chain has TRBV3-1 (or the pseudogene TRBV3-2) and TRBJ2-1; 7 bases match TRBD2. In germline, CDR1 is LGHDT, CDR2 YNNKEL (reference sequence). The CDR3 totals 16 residues. V lost 0 bases to trimming and J lost 8 bases; unmatched junction nucleotides: 10.

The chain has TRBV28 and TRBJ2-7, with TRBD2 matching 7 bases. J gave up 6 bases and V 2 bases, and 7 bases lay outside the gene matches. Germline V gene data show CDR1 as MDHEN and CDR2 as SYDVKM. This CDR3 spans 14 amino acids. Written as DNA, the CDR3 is TGTGCCAGCAGTTTAGCTAGCGGAAGGGGCGAGCAGTACTTC. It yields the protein CASSLASGRGEQYF.